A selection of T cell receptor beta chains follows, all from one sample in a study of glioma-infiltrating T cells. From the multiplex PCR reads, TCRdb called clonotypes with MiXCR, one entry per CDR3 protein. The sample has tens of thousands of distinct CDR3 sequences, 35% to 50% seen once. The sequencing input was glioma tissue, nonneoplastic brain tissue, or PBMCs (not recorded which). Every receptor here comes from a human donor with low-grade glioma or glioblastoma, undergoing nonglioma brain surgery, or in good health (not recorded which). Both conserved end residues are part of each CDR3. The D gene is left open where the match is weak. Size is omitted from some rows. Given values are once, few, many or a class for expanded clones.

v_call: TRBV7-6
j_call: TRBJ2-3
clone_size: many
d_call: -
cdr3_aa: CASSLYSTDTQYF
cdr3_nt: TGTGCCAGCAGCTTGTATTCCACAGATACGCAGTATTTT

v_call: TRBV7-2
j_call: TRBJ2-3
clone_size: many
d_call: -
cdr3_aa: CASTLLPLQDTQYF
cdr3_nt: TGTGCCAGCACCCTTTTGCCGTTACAGGATACGCAGTATTTT

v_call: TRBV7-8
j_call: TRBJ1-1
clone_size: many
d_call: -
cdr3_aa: CASSLEVNTEAFF
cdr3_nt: TGTGCCAGCAGCTTGGAGGTTAACACTGAAGCTTTCTTT

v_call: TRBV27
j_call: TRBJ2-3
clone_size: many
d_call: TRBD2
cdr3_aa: CASSLIAGGADTQYF
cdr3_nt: TGTGCCAGCAGTTTAATAGCGGGGGGCGCAGATACGCAGTATTTT

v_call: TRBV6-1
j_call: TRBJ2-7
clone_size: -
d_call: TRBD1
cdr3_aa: CASKAGQGSYEQYF
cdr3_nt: TGTGCCAGCAAGGCAGGACAGGGCTCCTACGAGCAGTACTTC

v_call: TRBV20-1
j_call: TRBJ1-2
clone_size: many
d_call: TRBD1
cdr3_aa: CSARDAQGDSGYTF
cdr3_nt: TGCAGTGCTAGAGATGCCCAGGGGGACTCTGGCTACACCTTC

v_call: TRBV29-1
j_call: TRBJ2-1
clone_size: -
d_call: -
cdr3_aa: CSVGQYNNEQFF
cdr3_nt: TGCAGCGTTGGACAGTACAACAATGAGCAGTTCTTC

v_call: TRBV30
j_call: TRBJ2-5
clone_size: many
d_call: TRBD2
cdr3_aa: CAWKRAGVQETQYF
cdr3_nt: TGTGCCTGGAAGAGAGCGGGAGTCCAAGAGACCCAGTACTTC

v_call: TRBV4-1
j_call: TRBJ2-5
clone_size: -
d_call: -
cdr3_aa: CASGLRLDVQETQCF
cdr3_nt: TGCGCCAGCGGCCTAAGGTTGGATGTACAAGAGACCCAGTGCTTC

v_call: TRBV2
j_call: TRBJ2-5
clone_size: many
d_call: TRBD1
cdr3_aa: CASSEARETGGTQYF
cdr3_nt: TGTGCCAGCAGTGAAGCGCGCGAGACAGGGGGGACCCAGTACTTC

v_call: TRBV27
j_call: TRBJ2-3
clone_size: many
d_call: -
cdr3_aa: CASSARDSTDTQYF
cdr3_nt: TGTGCCAGCAGCGCCAGGGACAGCACAGATACGCAGTATTTT

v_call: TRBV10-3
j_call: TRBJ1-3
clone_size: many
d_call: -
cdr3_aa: CAIGLTGSSGNTIYF
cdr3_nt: TGTGCCATTGGTTTGACAGGTTCCTCTGGAAACACCATATATTTT

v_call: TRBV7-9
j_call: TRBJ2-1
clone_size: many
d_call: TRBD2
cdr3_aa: CASSLPVTSGTYNEQFF
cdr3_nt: TGTGCCAGCAGCTTACCTGTGACTAGCGGCACTTACAATGAGCAGTTCTTC

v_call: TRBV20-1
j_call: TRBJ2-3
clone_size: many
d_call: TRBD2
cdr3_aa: CSASGRILITDTQYF
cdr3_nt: TGCAGTGCCAGCGGGAGGATCTTAATCACAGATACGCAGTATTTT

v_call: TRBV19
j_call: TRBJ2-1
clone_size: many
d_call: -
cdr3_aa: CATSGPALGEQFF
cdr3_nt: TGTGCCACATCCGGCCCCGCATTAGGGGAGCAGTTCTTC

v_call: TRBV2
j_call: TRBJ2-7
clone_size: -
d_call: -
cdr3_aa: CASSASSYYEQYF
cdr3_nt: TGTGCCAGCAGTGCCTCCTCCTACTACGAGCAGTACTTC

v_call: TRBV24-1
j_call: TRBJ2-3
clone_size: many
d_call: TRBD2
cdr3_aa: CATSDKGLAGSNTQYF
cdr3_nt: TGTGCCACCAGTGATAAAGGACTAGCGGGGTCAAATACGCAGTATTTT

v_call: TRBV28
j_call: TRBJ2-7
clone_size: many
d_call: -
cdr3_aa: CASSSRYEQYF
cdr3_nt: TGTGCCAGCAGTTCCCGGTACGAGCAGTACTTC

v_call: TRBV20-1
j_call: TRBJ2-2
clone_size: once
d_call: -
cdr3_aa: CGARDPAGPANTGELFF
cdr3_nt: TGCGGTGCTAGAGACCCAGCGGGCCCCGCGAACACCGGGGAGCTGTTTTTT

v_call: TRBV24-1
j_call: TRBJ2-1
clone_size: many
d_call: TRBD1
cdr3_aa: CATSDLKTGSSYNEQFF
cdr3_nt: TGTGCCACCAGTGACCTTAAGACAGGGAGCTCCTACAATGAGCAGTTCTTC

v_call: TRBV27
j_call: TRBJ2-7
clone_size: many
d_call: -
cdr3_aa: CASSFGKNSYEQYF
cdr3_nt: TGTGCCAGCAGTTTTGGGAAGAACTCCTACGAGCAGTACTTC

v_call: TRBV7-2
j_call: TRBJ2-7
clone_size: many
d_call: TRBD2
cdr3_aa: CASSSSGRGVEQYF
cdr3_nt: TGTGCCAGCAGCTCTAGCGGGAGGGGGGTCGAGCAGTACTTC

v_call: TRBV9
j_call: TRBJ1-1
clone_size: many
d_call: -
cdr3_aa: CASSVGGSTEAFF
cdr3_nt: TGTGCCAGCAGCGTAGGGGGCTCCACTGAAGCTTTCTTT

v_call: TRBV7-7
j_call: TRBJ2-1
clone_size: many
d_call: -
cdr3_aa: CASSSTTGNQEQFF
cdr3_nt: TGTGCCAGCAGCTCGACTACAGGGAATCAAGAGCAGTTCTTC

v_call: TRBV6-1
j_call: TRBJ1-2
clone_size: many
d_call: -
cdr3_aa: CASSDQDGYYGGYTF
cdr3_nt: TGTGCCAGCAGTGACCAGGACGGCTATTACGGAGGCTACACCTTC

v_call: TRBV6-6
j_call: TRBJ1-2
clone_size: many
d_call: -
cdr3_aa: CASSYSQGVNYGYTF
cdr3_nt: TGTGCCAGCAGTTACTCGCAAGGTGTTAACTATGGCTACACCTTC

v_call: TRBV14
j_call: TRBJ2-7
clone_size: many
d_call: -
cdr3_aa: CASSPGWAHEQYF
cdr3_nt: TGTGCCAGCAGCCCAGGGTGGGCCCACGAGCAGTACTTC

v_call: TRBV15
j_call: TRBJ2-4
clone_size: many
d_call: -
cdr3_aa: CATQSSGQDPVNIQYF
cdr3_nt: TGTGCCACCCAGTCTTCGGGGCAGGATCCTGTAAACATTCAGTACTTC

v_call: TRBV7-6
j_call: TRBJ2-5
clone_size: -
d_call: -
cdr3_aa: CASSLVGSGDFQETQYF
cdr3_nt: TGTGCCAGCAGCTTAGTTGGTAGTGGGGACTTCCAAGAGACCCAGTACTTC

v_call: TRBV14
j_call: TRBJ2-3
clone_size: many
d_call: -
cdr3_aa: CASSQVLGYAQYF
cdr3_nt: TGTGCCAGCAGCCAAGTTCTGGGGTATGCGCAGTATTTT

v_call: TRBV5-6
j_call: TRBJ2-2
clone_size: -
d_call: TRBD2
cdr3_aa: CASSLYSGRATGELFF
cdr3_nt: TGTGCCAGCAGCTTGTATAGCGGGAGGGCCACCGGGGAGCTGTTTTTT

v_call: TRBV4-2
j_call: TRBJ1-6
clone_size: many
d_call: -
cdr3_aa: CASSQVVQDSYNSPLHF
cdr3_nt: TGTGCCAGCAGCCAAGTGGTCCAGGACTCCTATAATTCACCCCTCCACTTT

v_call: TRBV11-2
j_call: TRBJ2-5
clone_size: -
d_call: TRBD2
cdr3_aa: CASSPGFKAGEETQYF
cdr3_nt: TGTGCCAGCAGCCCCGGTTTCAAAGCGGGAGAAGAGACCCAGTACTTC

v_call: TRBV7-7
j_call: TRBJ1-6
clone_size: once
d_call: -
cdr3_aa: CASSLELNQPLHF
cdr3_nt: TGTGCCAGCAGCTTAGAACTCAATCAGCCCCTCCACTTT

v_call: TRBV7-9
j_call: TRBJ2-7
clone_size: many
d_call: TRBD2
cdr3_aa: CASIPWGGSYEQYF
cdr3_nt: TGTGCCAGCATCCCATGGGGGGGCTCCTACGAGCAGTACTTC

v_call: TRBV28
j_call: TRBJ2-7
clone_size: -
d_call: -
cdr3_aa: CASSFYICSYIAGGRHNEQYF
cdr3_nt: -

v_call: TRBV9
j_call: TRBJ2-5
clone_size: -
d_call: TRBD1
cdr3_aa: CASSAGGRQETQCF
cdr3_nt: TGTGCCAGCAGCGCAGGGGGCCGGCAAGAGACCCAGTGCTTC

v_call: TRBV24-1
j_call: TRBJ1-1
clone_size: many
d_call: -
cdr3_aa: CATSASQGNTEAFF
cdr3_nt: TGTGCCACCAGCGCCTCCCAGGGGAACACTGAAGCTTTCTTT

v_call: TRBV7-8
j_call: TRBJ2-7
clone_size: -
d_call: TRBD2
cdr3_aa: CASSYSGGIYEQYF
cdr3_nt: TGTGCCAGCAGTTATAGCGGGGGGATCTACGAGCAGTACTTC

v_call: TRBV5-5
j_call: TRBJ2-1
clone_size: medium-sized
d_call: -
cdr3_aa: CASSLDSYNEQFF
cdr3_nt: TGTGCCAGCAGCTTGGACAGTTACAATGAGCAGTTCTTC

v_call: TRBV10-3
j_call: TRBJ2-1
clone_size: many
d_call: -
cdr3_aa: CAIKRDPAYNEQFF
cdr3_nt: TGTGCCATCAAACGGGACCCCGCCTACAATGAGCAGTTCTTC

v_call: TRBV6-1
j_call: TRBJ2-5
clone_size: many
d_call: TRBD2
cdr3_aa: CASSPKRTSGRATETQYF
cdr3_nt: TGTGCCAGCAGCCCAAAGAGGACTAGCGGGAGGGCCACGGAGACCCAGTACTTC

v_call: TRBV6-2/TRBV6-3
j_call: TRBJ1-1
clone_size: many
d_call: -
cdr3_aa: CASSLQGFSTEAFF
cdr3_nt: TGTGCCAGCTCCCTCCAAGGGTTTAGCACTGAAGCTTTCTTT

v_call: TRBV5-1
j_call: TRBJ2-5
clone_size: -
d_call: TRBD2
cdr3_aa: CASSQSLSGRSVGETQYF
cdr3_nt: TGCGCCAGCAGCCAATCATTAAGCGGGAGGTCCGTCGGGGAGACCCAGTACTTC

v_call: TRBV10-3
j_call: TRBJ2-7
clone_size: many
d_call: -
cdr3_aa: CAISEPGSIEQYF
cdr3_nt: TGTGCCATCAGTGAACCAGGGTCCATCGAGCAGTACTTC

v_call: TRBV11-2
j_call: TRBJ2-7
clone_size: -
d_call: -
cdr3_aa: CASSLLYDSLEQYF
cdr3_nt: TGTGCCAGCAGCTTATTGTATGACTCTCTTGAGCAGTACTTC

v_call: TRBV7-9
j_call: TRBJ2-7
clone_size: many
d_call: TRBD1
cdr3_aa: CASSQGASDAYEQYF
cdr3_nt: TGTGCCAGCAGCCAGGGGGCATCGGATGCCTACGAGCAGTACTTC

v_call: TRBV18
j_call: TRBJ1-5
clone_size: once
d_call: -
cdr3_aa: CASSPQAVINQPQHF
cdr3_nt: TGTGCCAGCTCACCACAAGCGGTGATCAATCAGCCCCAGCATTTT

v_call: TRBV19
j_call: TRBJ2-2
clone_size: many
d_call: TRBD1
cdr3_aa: CASSIQGAAGELFF
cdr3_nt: TGTGCCAGTAGTATACAGGGGGCGGCCGGGGAGCTGTTTTTT

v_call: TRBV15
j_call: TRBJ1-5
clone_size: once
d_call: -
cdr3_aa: CATGQNQPQHF
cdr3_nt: TGTGCCACCGGACAAAATCAGCCCCAGCATTTT

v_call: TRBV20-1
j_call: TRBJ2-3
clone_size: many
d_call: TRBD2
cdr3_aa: CSARMTGTSGFTDTQYF
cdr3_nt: TGCAGTGCTAGGATGACCGGGACTAGCGGCTTCACAGATACGCAGTATTTT

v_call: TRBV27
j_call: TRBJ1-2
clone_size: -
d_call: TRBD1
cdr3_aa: CASTFRTGNYGYTF
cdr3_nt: TGTGCCAGCACCTTTAGGACAGGGAACTATGGCTACACCTTC

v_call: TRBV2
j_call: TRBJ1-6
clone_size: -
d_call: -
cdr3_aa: CAISDTRMSSYNSPLHF
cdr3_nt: TGTGCCATCAGTGATACCAGGATGAGCTCCTATAATTCACCCCTCCACTTT

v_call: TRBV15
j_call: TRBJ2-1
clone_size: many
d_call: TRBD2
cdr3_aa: CATSGTSGINEQFF
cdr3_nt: TGTGCCACCTCCGGGACTAGCGGGATAAATGAGCAGTTCTTC

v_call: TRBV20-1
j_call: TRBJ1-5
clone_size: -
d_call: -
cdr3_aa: CSGPSGQNQPQHF
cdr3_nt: TGCAGTGGACCATCCGGACAAAATCAGCCCCAGCATTTT

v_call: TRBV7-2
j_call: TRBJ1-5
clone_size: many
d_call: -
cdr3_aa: CASSLAGTYSNQPQHF
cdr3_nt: TGTGCCAGCAGCTTAGCCGGGACATATAGCAATCAGCCCCAGCATTTT

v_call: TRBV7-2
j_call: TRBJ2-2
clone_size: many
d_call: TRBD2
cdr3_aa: CASSPRRSGRLTGELFF
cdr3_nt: TGTGCCAGCAGCCCACGCAGAAGCGGGAGATTGACCGGGGAGCTGTTTTTT

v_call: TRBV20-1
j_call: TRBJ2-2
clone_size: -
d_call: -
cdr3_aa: CSAVPQGNTGELFF
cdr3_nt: TGCAGTGCCGTCCCCCAGGGAAACACCGGGGAGCTGTTTTTT

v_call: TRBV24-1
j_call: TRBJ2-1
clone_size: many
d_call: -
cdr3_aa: CATSDPRPGYDEQFF
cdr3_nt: TGTGCCACCAGTGACCCCAGACCGGGGTATGATGAGCAGTTCTTC

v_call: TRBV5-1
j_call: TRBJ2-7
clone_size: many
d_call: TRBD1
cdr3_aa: CASTIDRAYEQYF
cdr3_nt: TGCGCCAGCACGATTGACAGGGCATACGAGCAGTACTTC